The rows below give T cell receptor beta chains drawn from one sample of a study of CD8 T cells in ankylosing spondylitis. Using its own MiXCR run on the 5' RACE reads, TCRdb lists one record per CDR3 protein. The table includes around 120,000 distinct CDR3 sequences, approximately 25% detected once. The sample comprised synovial fluid, either unsorted or a sorted T cell fraction (not recorded which). Source of these receptors: a male donor with ankylosing spondylitis. The CDR3 runs from the conserved cysteine through the conserved F or W. The order of the fields is V gene, J gene, clone size, CDR3 protein. For some rows the clone size is stated as once, few or many, or as a class when expanded; others skip it.

TRBV10-1,TRBJ2-3,few,CASSESIGENTQYF
TRBV9,TRBJ1-1,.,CASSQGLGNTEAFF
TRBV5-1,TRBJ2-1,many,CASLGATSGSSYNEQFF
TRBV7-8,TRBJ2-7,many,CASSLASRIEQYF
TRBV20-1,TRBJ2-2,.,CSARDPGRVTGELFF
TRBV2,TRBJ2-7,few,CASKGPYEQYF
TRBV5-6,TRBJ2-1,.,CASSLVAGDLSYNEQFF
TRBV4-2,TRBJ2-3,.,CASSARGEATADTQYF
TRBV11-3,TRBJ2-3,few,CASSPGTLGVDTQYF
TRBV7-2,TRBJ2-1,.,CASRRPSGRADEQFF
TRBV7-9,TRBJ2-1,few,CASSSSGPEQFF
TRBV7-2,TRBJ1-5,few,CASSPQSQGNQPQHF
TRBV5-1,TRBJ2-7,few,CASSPAGTRSYEQYF
TRBV11-3,TRBJ2-1,.,CASSPNWDEQFF
TRBV12-3/TRBV12-4,TRBJ2-1,.,CASSPSRGEQFF
TRBV28,TRBJ2-5,many,CASSVLNGQETQYF
TRBV2,TRBJ2-1,few,CASSARLATYNEQFF
TRBV28,TRBJ1-6,.,CASRPGQDGSPLHF
TRBV20-1,TRBJ2-1,many,CSARGTRWEQFF
TRBV6-4,TRBJ2-5,.,CASSESASGQETQYF
TRBV6-1,TRBJ2-4,few,CASSRFPRTSGSGRNIQYF
TRBV10-3,TRBJ2-1,few,CAISEDTNYYNEQFF
TRBV9,TRBJ2-7,few,CASSPRGQAPNEQYF
TRBV7-2,TRBJ2-3,few,CASSLFQRAADTQYF
TRBV7-9,TRBJ1-1,few,CASSPRDRDTEAFF
TRBV20-1,TRBJ2-3,few,CSAPSAGLVGDTQYF
TRBV4-1,TRBJ2-4,few,CASSQGVTGDGYIQYF
TRBV12-3/TRBV12-4,TRBJ1-1,.,CASSLIRGGRLNTEAFF
TRBV29-1,TRBJ1-5,.,CSVTQGGGNQPQHF
TRBV7-9,TRBJ2-1,few,CASSKGLAGGRYNEQFF
TRBV20-1,TRBJ2-2,.,CSARVARRSTGELFF
TRBV21-1,TRBJ2-2,few,CASSKFGSSNTGELFF
TRBV27,TRBJ2-1,few,CASSLSPSGSYNEQFF
TRBV5-4,TRBJ2-1,few,CASSLSFGEQFF
TRBV4-1,TRBJ2-6,.,CASSQVRMAGANVLTF
TRBV10-2,TRBJ1-1,.,CASMTSAGTEAFF
TRBV12-1,TRBJ2-1,few,CASSSGLAGWDEQFF
TRBV5-1,TRBJ1-5,few,CASSLAGFSNQPQHF
TRBV10-1,TRBJ2-3,.,CASSGAGSTDTQYF
TRBV20-1,TRBJ1-2,.,CSAEAEGVRGYTF
TRBV2,TRBJ2-3,many,CASRPGMGLAITDTQYF
TRBV7-2,TRBJ2-2,many,CASSLGRELFF
TRBV18,TRBJ2-3,few,CASSPRGSGRKDTQYF
TRBV12-3/TRBV12-4,TRBJ1-2,.,CASSLGTGGDRGYTF
TRBV5-1,TRBJ2-3,many,CASSYQAGEGDTQYF
TRBV7-9,TRBJ2-2,few,CASSLVTGPGELFF
TRBV7-2,TRBJ1-3,few,CASSSPPGNTIYF
TRBV6-1,TRBJ1-2,few,CASRLRRLNYGYTF
TRBV7-9,TRBJ1-5,many,CASSGTGNQPQHF
TRBV11-2,TRBJ1-1,.,CASSSQGASGTEAFF
TRBV5-5,TRBJ2-2,few,CASSSQGYGELFF
TRBV4-2,TRBJ2-2,.,CASSSSGANTGELFF
TRBV5-1,TRBJ2-3,few,CASTNSGSLTDTQYF